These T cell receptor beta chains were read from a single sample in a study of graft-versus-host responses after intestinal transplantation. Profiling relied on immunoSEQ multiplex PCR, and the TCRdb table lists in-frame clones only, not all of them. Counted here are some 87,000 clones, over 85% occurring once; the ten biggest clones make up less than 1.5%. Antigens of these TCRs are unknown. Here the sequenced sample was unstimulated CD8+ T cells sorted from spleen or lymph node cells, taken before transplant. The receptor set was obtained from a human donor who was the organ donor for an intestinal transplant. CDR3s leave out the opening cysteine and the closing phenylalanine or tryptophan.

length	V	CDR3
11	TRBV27	ASSPYEYNEQF
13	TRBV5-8	ASRTGITNTGELF
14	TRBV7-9	ASSLVAGVLQETQY
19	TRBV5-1	ASSHNQKETYGTRRNNEQF
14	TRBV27	ASTIVGYQVRYEQY
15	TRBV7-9	ASSLAVARPSYNEQF
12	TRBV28	AWGDYLGTDTQY
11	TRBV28	ASSLGPNQPQH
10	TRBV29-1	SVPSGPYEQY
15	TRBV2	ASRGHIARIVTYEQY
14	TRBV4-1	ASSQDAGPYNSPLH
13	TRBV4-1	ASSQETRPTDTQY
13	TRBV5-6	ASSLSGGDRHEQY
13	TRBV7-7	ASSLDPGVGNEQF
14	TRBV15	ATSALGGAINRGYT
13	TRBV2	ASSGTGGSNTEAF
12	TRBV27	ASRRQGGIYGYT
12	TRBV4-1	ASSPGVGFYEQY
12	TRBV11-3	ASSFSSGTDTQY
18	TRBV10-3	AIGATGHLDGGALQETQY
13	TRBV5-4	ASSLPGAGANVLT
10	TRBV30	AWSRETDEQY
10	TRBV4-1	ASSYEGREQY
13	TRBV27	ASSLTRVRPYEQY
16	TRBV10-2	ASSESLAGGTYTGELF
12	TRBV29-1	SVEDRKNQETQY
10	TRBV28	ASTIGGYEQY
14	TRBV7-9	ASSGPVIHYGNEQF
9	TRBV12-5	ASGIQGEQF
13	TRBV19	ASSIGQGVLHEQY
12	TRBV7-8	ASSFNRGRYGYT
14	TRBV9	ASSVGGGTSTDTQY
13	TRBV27	ASTPGRSGRNEQF
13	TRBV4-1	ASSQAGLSSYEQY
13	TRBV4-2	ASSQLAAPYNEQF
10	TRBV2	ASRQLAYEQF
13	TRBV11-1	ASSLAYLNTGELF
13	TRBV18	ASSPLKQGAWGYT
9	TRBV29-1	SVTEGYGYT
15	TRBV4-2	ASSQEASGGSTDTQY
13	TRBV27	ASTWSRGQDNEQF
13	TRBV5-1	ASSVMGQAYREQY